The entry that follows covers one TCR beta chain sequence. This sample was taken from a study of blood T cell repertoires in COVID-19. Across the whole study: Samples came from the United States, Italy and Spain, spanning acute and convalescent COVID-19.

V was cut by 4 bases and J by 3 bases, with 9 bases left in between. CDR3 length: 13 amino acids. From germline, CDR1 is SGHTA and CDR2 FQGNSA. Under the authors' procedure: Nucleated cell counts were estimated from reference gene primer amplification. TCRdb keeps only in-frame clones here, not all; method: immunoSEQ multiplex PCR. From that table come the V and J calls and clone size; the DNA was used to work out D and trimming. This sample has roughly 59,000 clones, with over 60% found just once. This chain links TRBV7-2 with TRBJ1-1; D not resolved. The sequenced material came from peripheral blood. The receptor's source is a woman in her forties or fifties with active or convalescent COVID-19. The CDR3 spells CASSSGVYTEAFF. The CDR3 nucleotides are TGTGCCAGCAGCTCCGGGGTTTACACTGAAGCTTTCTTT. Using reference TRBV7-2 and TRBJ1-1 for the parts outside the CDR3, the full variable domain is GAGVSQSPSNKVTEKGKDVELRCDPISGHTALYWYRQSLGQGLEFLIYFQGNSAPDKSGLPSDRFSAERTGGSVSTLTIQRTQQEDSAVYLCASSSGVYTEAFFGQGTRLTVV.